Detailed here is one T cell receptor beta chain. Looked up from germline, CDR1 is SGHRS and CDR2 is YFSETQ. This CDR3 region has 14 residues. V gave up 0 bases and J gave up 14 bases, with 17 bases separating them. The entry originates in a study of T cell responses to AZD1222 COVID-19 vaccine. Sequencing used immunoSEQ multiplex PCR; TCRdb keeps in-frame clones, though not all of them. The sample has 98,000 or so clones; about 82% are singletons. The chain joins TRBV5-1 to TRBJ1-4; TRBD1 might be the D (6 bases). The sequences come from peripheral blood, collected on day 0 of AZD1222 vaccination. The source of this sequence is an adult in good health. The CDR3 nucleotides read TGCGCCAGCAGCTTGGAGGAGGGCAGGGGCAGTCTGTTTTTT. It is translated as CASSLEEGRGSLFF.